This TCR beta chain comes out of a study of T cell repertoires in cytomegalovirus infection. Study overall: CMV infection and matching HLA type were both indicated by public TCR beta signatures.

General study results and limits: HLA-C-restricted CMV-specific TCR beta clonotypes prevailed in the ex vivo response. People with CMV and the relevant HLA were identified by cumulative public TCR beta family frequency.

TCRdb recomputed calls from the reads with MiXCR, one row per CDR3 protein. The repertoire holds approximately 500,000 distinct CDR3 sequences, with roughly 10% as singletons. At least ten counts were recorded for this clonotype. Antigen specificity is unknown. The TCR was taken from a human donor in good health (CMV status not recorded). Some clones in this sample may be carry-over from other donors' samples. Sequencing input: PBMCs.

The CDR3 here is CASSLEWGISGNTIYF. The CDR3 DNA sequence: TGTGCCAGCAGCTTAGAGTGGGGAATCTCTGGAAACACCATATATTTT. The chain uses TRBV7-9 and TRBJ1-3; D remains ambiguous. Trimming took 1 base from V and 0 from J, leaving 10 bases between them. Germline assignment: CDR1 SEHNR and CDR2 FQNEAQ (reference sequence). The CDR3 has 16 amino acids.